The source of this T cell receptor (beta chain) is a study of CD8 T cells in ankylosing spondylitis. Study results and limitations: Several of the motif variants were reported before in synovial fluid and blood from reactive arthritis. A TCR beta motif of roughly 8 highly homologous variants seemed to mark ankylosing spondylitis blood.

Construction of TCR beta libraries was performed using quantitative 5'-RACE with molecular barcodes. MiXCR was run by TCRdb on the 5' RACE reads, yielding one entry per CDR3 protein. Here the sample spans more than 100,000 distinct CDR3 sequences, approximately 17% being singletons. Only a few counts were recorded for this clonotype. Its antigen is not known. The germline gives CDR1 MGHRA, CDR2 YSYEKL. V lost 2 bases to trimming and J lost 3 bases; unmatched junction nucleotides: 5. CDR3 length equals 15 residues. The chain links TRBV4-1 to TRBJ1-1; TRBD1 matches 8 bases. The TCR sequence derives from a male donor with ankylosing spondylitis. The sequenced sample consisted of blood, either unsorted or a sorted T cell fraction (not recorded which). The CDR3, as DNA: TGCGCCAGCAGCCAATACAGGGGGATGGACACTGAAGCTTTCTTT. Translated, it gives CASSQYRGMDTEAFF.